The 4 T cell receptor beta chains in this list originate from one sample, sequenced in a study of PD-1 blockade in mismatch repair-deficient tumors. Some clones are missing from TCRdb's copy, which holds only in-frame ones; the method was immunoSEQ multiplex PCR. The sample records 65,000 to 80,000 clones, around 80% being singletons. This specimen was peripheral blood, taken 2 weeks after starting pembrolizumab. The source of these receptors is an adult with mismatch repair-deficient cancer.

The J gene is TRBJ2-1, the V gene TRBV19; 9 nucleotides match TRBD2. This CDR3 contains 17 residues. Germline loops: CDR1 LNHDA, CDR2 SQIVND (reference sequence). The V segment lost 6 bases and the J segment 6 bases; nucleotides outside the gene matches: 15. The CDR3 loop is CASSALSGSHSGNEQFF. The CDR3 DNA sequence: TGTGCCAGTAGCGCGCTTAGCGGGAGTCATTCGGGCAATGAGCAGTTCTTC. Drawing the rest from reference TRBV19 and TRBJ2-1, the complete variable domain is DGGITQSPKYLFRKEGQNVTLSCEQNLNHDAMYWYRQDPGQGLRLIYYSQIVNDFQKGDIAEGYSVSREKKESFPLTVTSAQKNPTAFYLCASSALSGSHSGNEQFFGPGTRLTVL.

V usage is TRBV19 and J usage is TRBJ2-3; D is possibly TRBD2 (5 bases). Germline CDR1 LNHDA, CDR2 SQIVND (reference sequence). The CDR3 length is 15 residues. V lost 3 bases to trimming and J lost 1 base, with 11 bases between them. The CDR3 spells CASSIGSGGTDTQYF. The CDR3, as DNA: TGTGCCAGTAGTATTGGGAGTGGGGGCACAGATACGCAGTATTTT.

V is TRBV5-1 and J is TRBJ2-1, with 8 positions matching TRBD2. After removal of 4 bases from V and 9 bases from J, the junction contained 9 bases not matched to a gene. This CDR3 contains 14 residues. Germline V lookup: CDR1 SGHRS, CDR2 YFSETQ. This CDR3 reads CASSTGLVASEQFF. The CDR3 DNA sequence: TGCGCCAGCAGCACGGGACTAGTAGCTTCTGAGCAGTTCTTC.

In its sample, this clone was seen once. The chain uses TRBV7-2 and TRBJ1-4; a weak D match, TRBD1 (6 bases). The germline V gene has CDR1 SGHTA and CDR2 FQGNSA. V lost 5 bases and J 0 bases, leaving 7 bases between the germline ends. The CDR3 length is 14 residues. The CDR3 loop reads CASSRQATNEKLFF. In nucleotides, the CDR3 is TGTGCCAGCAGCAGACAGGCAACTAATGAAAAACTGTTTTTT. Filled out from reference TRBV7-2 and TRBJ1-4, the complete variable domain reads GAGVSQSPSNKVTEKGKDVELRCDPISGHTALYWYRQSLGQGLEFLIYFQGNSAPDKSGLPSDRFSAERTGGSVSTLTIQRTQQEDSAVYLCASSRQATNEKLFFGSGTQLSVL.